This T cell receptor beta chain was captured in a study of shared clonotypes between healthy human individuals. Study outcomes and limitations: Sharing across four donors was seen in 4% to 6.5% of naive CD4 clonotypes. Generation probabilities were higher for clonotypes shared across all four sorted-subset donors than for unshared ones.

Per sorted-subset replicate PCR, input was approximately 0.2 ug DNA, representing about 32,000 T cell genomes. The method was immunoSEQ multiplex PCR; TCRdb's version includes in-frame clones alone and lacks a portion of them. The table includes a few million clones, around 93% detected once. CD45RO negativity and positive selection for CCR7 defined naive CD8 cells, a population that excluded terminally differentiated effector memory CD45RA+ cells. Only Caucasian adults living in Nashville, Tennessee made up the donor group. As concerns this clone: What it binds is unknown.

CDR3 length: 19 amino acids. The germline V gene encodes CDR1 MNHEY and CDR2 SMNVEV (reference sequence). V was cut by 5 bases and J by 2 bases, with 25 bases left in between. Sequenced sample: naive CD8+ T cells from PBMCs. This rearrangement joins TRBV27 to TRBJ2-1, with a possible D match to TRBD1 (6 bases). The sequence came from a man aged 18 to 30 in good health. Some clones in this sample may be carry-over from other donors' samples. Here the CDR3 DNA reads TGTGCCAGCAGTGGAACAGGGCTTTCTGTCCCCCCAACCTACAATGAGCAGTTCTTC. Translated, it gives CASSGTGLSVPPTYNEQFF.